These T cell receptor beta chains were read from a single sample in a study of T cells in Graves' hyperthyroidism and ophthalmopathy. TCRdb fed the multiplex PCR reads into MiXCR, producing one record per CDR3 protein. The sample consists of roughly 740,000 distinct CDR3 sequences, about 17% of them appearing once. Sequencing was carried out using blood. These receptors were collected from a man younger than 30 with Graves' hyperthyroidism. The CDR3 runs from the conserved cysteine through the conserved F or W. A D gene is named only where the DNA matches it firmly. Part of the rows lack a size; the others show once, few, many or a class for expanded clones.

>-|TRBJ2-5|TRBV13|-
CASSLTPGPPAETQYF
TGTGCCAGCAGCCTAACCCCGGGACCGCCCGCGGAGACCCAGTACTTC
>-|TRBJ2-5|TRBV12-3/TRBV12-4|many
CASSLGGREQETQYF
TGTGCCAGCAGTTTAGGGGGGCGAGAGCAAGAGACCCAGTACTTC
>-|TRBJ1-2|TRBV2|many
CASSVDTEYGYTF
TGTGCCAGCAGTGTCGACACTGAGTATGGCTACACCTTC
>-|TRBJ1-5|TRBV20-1|few
CSARQTGSNQPQHF
TGCAGTGCTAGACAAACAGGGAGCAATCAGCCCCAGCATTTT
>-|TRBJ1-4|TRBV28|few
CASSTHNEKLFF
TGTGCCAGCAGTACACATAATGAAAAACTGTTTTTT
>TRBD2|TRBJ2-3|TRBV12-3/TRBV12-4|many
CASSIGTSGSTDTQYF
TGTGCCAGCAGTATAGGGACTAGCGGGAGCACAGATACGCAGTATTTT
>-|TRBJ2-2|TRBV6-1|many
CASSPLGGSGELFF
TGTGCCAGCAGCCCCCTAGGGGGGTCCGGGGAGCTGTTTTTT
>TRBD1|TRBJ2-3|TRBV12-3/TRBV12-4|-
CASSPAFGTGGDTQYF
TGTGCCAGCAGTCCTGCTTTCGGGACAGGGGGAGATACGCAGTATTTT
>-|TRBJ2-3|TRBV28|-
CASSPNTDTRYF
TGTGCCAGCAGTCCCAACACAGATACGCGGTATTTT
>TRBD1|TRBJ1-5|TRBV4-1|-
CASSQGRGDQPQHF
TGCGCCAGCAGCCAAGGCAGGGGGGATCAGCCCCAGCATTTT
>-|TRBJ1-2|TRBV7-8|-
CASSPKGDGYTF
TGTGCCAGCAGCCCTAAGGGCGACGGCTACACCTTC
>TRBD1|TRBJ2-7|TRBV18|many
CASSPGTGGNEQYF
TGTGCCAGCAGTCCCGGGACAGGGGGTAACGAGCAGTACTTC
>TRBD2|TRBJ2-7|TRBV20-1|-
CSARARGGEQYF
TGCAGTGCTAGAGCACGGGGGGGCGAGCAGTACTTC
>TRBD2|TRBJ2-1|TRBV11-2|few
CASSSEGLAGLYGLNNERFF
TGTGCCAGCAGCTCGGAGGGACTAGCGGGCCTCTATGGTCTTAACAATGAGCGGTTCTTC
>TRBD1|TRBJ2-5|TRBV3-1|many
CASARTGQETQYF
TGTGCCAGCGCAAGGACAGGACAAGAGACCCAGTACTTC
>TRBD1|TRBJ1-5|TRBV20-1|few
CSAKGQADYSNQPQHF
TGCAGTGCTAAGGGACAGGCCGACTATAGCAATCAGCCCCAGCATTTT
>-|TRBJ2-5|TRBV27|few
CASHPNGGETQYF
TGTGCCAGTCACCCGAACGGCGGGGAGACCCAGTACTTC
>TRBD2|TRBJ2-1|TRBV6-1|-
CASSLGLGDISNEQFF
TGTGCCAGCAGTCTTGGACTAGGAGACATCTCCAATGAGCAGTTCTTC
>-|TRBJ1-4|TRBV15|few
CAARTGTTNEKLFF
TGTGCCGCAAGAACAGGGACAACTAATGAAAAACTGTTTTTT
>-|TRBJ2-1|TRBV30|-
CAWVRDGAIKQFF
TGTGCCTGGGTTCGGGACGGGGCCATAAAGCAGTTCTTC
>TRBD2|TRBJ2-5|TRBV19|-
CASSVPRGIAGGETQYF
TGTGCCAGTAGTGTCCCACGGGGGATAGCGGGAGGAGAGACCCAGTACTTC
>TRBD1|TRBJ2-1|TRBV5-1|-
CASSIGTGATYNEQFF
TGCGCCAGCAGCATCGGAACAGGGGCCACCTACAATGAGCAGTTCTTC
>-|TRBJ2-7|TRBV12-3/TRBV12-4|many
CASSGGNSYEQYF
TGTGCCAGCAGTGGGGGAAACTCCTACGAGCAGTACTTC
>TRBD2|TRBJ2-7|TRBV2|many
CASSPLAGVGEQYF
TGTGCCAGCAGTCCCCTAGCGGGAGTCGGCGAGCAGTACTTC
>TRBD1|TRBJ1-5|TRBV6-2/TRBV6-3|few
CASSRSGGTQPQHF
TGTGCCAGCAGCCGATCAGGGGGTACTCAGCCCCAGCATTTT
>-|TRBJ1-6|TRBV7-2|-
CASSLGGANSPLHF
TGTGCCAGCAGCTTAGGAGGGGCCAATTCACCCCTCCACTTT
>-|TRBJ2-2|TRBV28|-
CASSPMSVGVTGELFF
TGTGCCAGCAGTCCTATGTCGGTGGGGGTCACCGGGGAGCTGTTTTTT
>TRBD2|TRBJ2-5|TRBV6-2/TRBV6-3|few
CASSYSTSFGETQYF
TGTGCCAGCAGTTACTCGACTAGCTTCGGGGAGACCCAGTACTTC
>TRBD1|TRBJ2-5|TRBV7-9|few
CASRRDRGNLETQYF
TGTGCCAGCAGGCGGGACAGGGGAAATTTGGAGACCCAGTACTTC
>TRBD2|TRBJ2-3|TRBV28|-
CASSFRGRAKDTQYF
TGTGCCAGCAGTTTTCGCGGGAGGGCCAAAGATACGCAGTATTTT
>TRBD2|TRBJ2-2|TRBV6-9|-
CASSWGLAAPGELFF
TGTGCCAGCAGTTGGGGACTAGCGGCCCCCGGGGAGCTGTTTTTT
>-|TRBJ2-5|TRBV4-2|-
CASSQVGGPGLGETQYF
TGTGCCAGCAGCCAAGTTGGGGGTCCCGGGTTAGGGGAGACCCAGTACTTC
>-|TRBJ2-1|TRBV29-1|-
CSVVGGTQGNEQFF
TGCAGCGTTGTAGGCGGGACACAAGGCAATGAGCAGTTCTTC
>-|TRBJ2-5|TRBV12-3/TRBV12-4|many
CASSSGRRQETQYF
TGTGCCAGCAGCTCGGGGAGACGCCAAGAGACCCAGTACTTC
>-|TRBJ1-4|TRBV18|many
CASSRGAVDREKLFF
TGTGCCAGCTCACGAGGGGCAGTTGATAGAGAAAAACTGTTTTTT
>TRBD1|TRBJ2-2|TRBV19|once
CASSADRGKNTGELFF
TGTGCCAGTAGTGCAGACAGGGGGAAAAACACCGGGGAGCTGTTTTTT
>-|TRBJ2-1|TRBV20-1|-
CSARDAQRVYNEQSF
TGCAGTGCTAGAGACGCACAGCGGGTCTACAATGAGCAGTCCTTC
>-|TRBJ2-3|TRBV6-2/TRBV6-3|-
CASSYWREGPTDTQYF
TGTGCCAGCAGTTACTGGCGTGAGGGCCCCACAGATACGCAGTATTTT
>TRBD2|TRBJ2-7|TRBV28|many
CASIPSGGLSYEQYF
TGTGCCAGCATTCCTAGCGGGGGACTCTCCTACGAGCAGTACTTC
>TRBD2|TRBJ2-3|TRBV19|-
CASSRLAPTDTQYF
TGTGCCAGTAGCAGACTAGCGCCCACAGATACGCAGTATTTT
>TRBD2|TRBJ2-3|TRBV18|-
CASSPRLATVGDTQYF
TGTGCCAGCTCGCCTCGACTAGCGACGGTCGGGGATACGCAGTATTTT
>-|TRBJ2-1|TRBV29-1|few
CSVEGESSYNEQFF
TGCAGCGTTGAGGGGGAATCCTCCTACAATGAGCAGTTCTTC
>TRBD2|TRBJ2-5|TRBV20-1|few
CSAKRGGGTQYF
TGCAGTGCGAAGCGGGGGGGTGGGACCCAGTACTTC
>TRBD1|TRBJ2-7|TRBV6-1|many
CASRIQGQGEQYF
TGTGCCAGCAGGATCCAAGGACAGGGGGAGCAGTACTTC
>-|TRBJ2-1|TRBV7-9|-
CASSLAHVSGNEQFF
TGTGCCAGCAGCTTAGCTCATGTTAGTGGCAATGAGCAGTTCTTC